These 16 T cell receptor beta chains came from one sample sequenced in a study of cytomegalovirus exposure and HLA in healthy donors. Primers for the PCR totalled 60 Vbeta and 13 Jbeta. TCRdb keeps only in-frame clones here, not all; method: immunoSEQ multiplex PCR. This repertoire shows about 97,000 clones, roughly a tenth found once; its top ten account for 4.5% to 6.5%. Sequencing was carried out using PBMCs. The receptors were gathered from a middle-aged man in good health and CMV-seropositive.

This clone was counted between two and nine times. The rearrangement links TRBV9 to TRBJ2-1; TRBD2 matches 13 bases. This CDR3 comprises 15 residues. From germline, CDR1 is SGDLS and CDR2 YYNGEE. V lost 4 bases to trimming and J lost 7 bases; unmatched junction nucleotides: 5. The CDR3 loop reads CASSLGLAGVNEQFF. The DNA of the CDR3 is TGTGCCAGCAGCCTCGGACTAGCGGGAGTGAATGAGCAGTTCTTC.

The gene calls are TRBV5-6 and TRBJ2-7; D gene ambiguous. CDR1 SGHDT and CDR2 YYEEEE come from the germline V gene. CDR3 length equals 14 residues. V dropped 1 base and J dropped 2 bases, with 10 bases sitting between them. The CDR3, as DNA: TGTGCCAGCAGCTTGAGTCTGAGTACCTACGAGCAGTACTTC. It yields the protein CASSLSLSTYEQYF.

The chain links TRBV5-6 to TRBJ2-3; TRBD1 matches 12 bases. The CDR3 spans 14 residues. From germline, CDR1 is SGHDT and CDR2 YYEEEE. The V gene end was trimmed by 5 bases and the J gene end by 5 bases; junction bases not matched to a gene: 3. CDR3 sequence: CASRGQGAGDTQYF. The CDR3 bases are TGTGCCAGCAGGGGACAGGGGGCTGGAGATACGCAGTATTTT.

This CDR3 is CSVEGGRTGANVLTF. Here the CDR3 DNA reads TGCAGCGTTGAGGGGGGGAGGACTGGGGCCAACGTCCTGACTTTC. This rearrangement joins TRBV29-1 to TRBJ2-6; TRBD2 agrees at 7 bases. The CDR3 extends over 15 amino acids. Losses at the gene ends were 3 bases for V and 2 bases for J; bases not matched to a gene: 4. CDR1 is SQVTM, CDR2 ANQGSEA, per germline. Drawing the rest from reference TRBV29-1 and TRBJ2-6, the complete variable domain is SAVISQKPSRDICQRGTSLTIQCQVDSQVTMMFWYRQQPGQSLTLIATANQGSEATYESGFVIDKFPISRPNLTFSTLTVSNMSPEDSSIYLCSVEGGRTGANVLTFGAGSRLTVL.

This sequence joins TRBV5-1 and TRBJ2-2; D possibly corresponds to TRBD2 (6 bases). The CDR3 sequence is 11 residues long. Germline loops: CDR1 SGHRS, CDR2 YFSETQ. The V end was cut by 0 bases, the J end by 16 bases, with 10 bases between. The CDR3, as DNA: TGCGCCAGCAGCTTGGGGGGGGAGTCGTTTTTT. Translation: CASSLGGESFF.

This clone was counted many times. V gene TRBV28 combines with J gene TRBJ2-7, with D perhaps matching TRBD1 (7 bases). CDR3 length: 14 amino acids. Trimming stripped 9 bases from V and 3 bases from J, with 18 bases between. The germline V gene encodes CDR1 MDHEN and CDR2 SYDVKM. CDR3 nucleotides: TGTGCCAGTTCCCCTGGGCGGGACAGCTACGAGCAGTACTTC. It specifies CASSPGRDSYEQYF.

This clone was seen more than once but under ten times. This CDR3 reads CASSLGTSGISMGEQYF. The CDR3 bases are TGTGCCAGCAGCTTGGGGACTAGCGGGATCTCAATGGGGGAGCAGTACTTC. The chain is built from TRBV5-6 and TRBJ2-7; the match to TRBD2 covers 12 bases. With V trimmed by 0 bases and J by 7 bases, 11 bases remained unmatched. Germline CDR1 SGHDT, CDR2 YYEEEE. This CDR3 has 17 residues.

A few counts support this clone. The V gene is TRBV19, the J gene TRBJ1-1; tentative D call: TRBD1 (6 bases). The germline CDR1 and CDR2 sequences are LNHDA and SQIVND (reference sequence). CDR3 length: 14 residues. The V gene lost 3 bases and the J gene lost 0 bases, with 8 bases spanning the gap. In DNA, the CDR3 is TGTGCCAGTAGTATCGGACAGCTGAACACTGAAGCTTTCTTT. Amino acids: CASSIGQLNTEAFF.

This clone was observed a handful of times. The genes are TRBV7-6 and TRBJ2-3; maybe TRBD2 (5 bases). CDR1 and CDR2 (germline): SGHVS, FNYEAQ. Trimming pared 1 base from V and 0 bases from J, leaving 11 bases between. The CDR3 totals 16 residues. CDR3: CASSLGLAPSTDTQYF. The CDR3 bases are TGTGCCAGCAGCTTAGGCCTAGCTCCTAGCACAGATACGCAGTATTTT.

The rearrangement joins TRBV29-1 to TRBJ2-3; 9 bases are a match to TRBD2. CDR3 length: 12 amino acids. From germline, CDR1 is SQVTM and CDR2 ANQGSEA. Losses at the gene ends were 7 bases for V and 4 bases for J; bases not matched to a gene: 3. CDR3 in amino acids: CSARTSADTQYF. CDR3 DNA sequence: TGCAGCGCCAGGACTAGCGCAGATACGCAGTATTTT.

This chain uses TRBV10-3 with TRBJ2-5; D unclear. The germline V gene has CDR1 ENHRY and CDR2 SYGVKD. The CDR3 spans 13 residues. Trimming took off 2 bases at V and 1 base at J, with 5 bases between the two ends. CDR3 nucleotide sequence: TGTGCCATCAGTGAGGAGGTCCAAGAGACCCAGTACTTC. Translating gives CAISEEVQETQYF.

The table lists this clone with a few counts. V gene TRBV7-8 combines with J gene TRBJ2-2, with D possibly being TRBD2 (6 bases). The CDR3 loop spans 15 amino acids. The germline gives CDR1 SGHVS, CDR2 FQNEAQ. V lost 7 bases and J lost 0, with 12 bases in between. CDR3 region: CASTLSGPNTGELFF. The CDR3 bases are TGTGCCAGCACTTTAAGCGGGCCGAACACCGGGGAGCTGTTTTTT. The full variable domain, in which reference TRBV7-8 and TRBJ2-2 provide the parts outside the CDR3, is GAGVSQSPRYKVAKRGQDVALRCDPISGHVSLFWYQQALGQGPEFLTYFQNEAQLDKSGLPSDRFFAERPEGSVSTLKIQRTQQEDSAVYLCASTLSGPNTGELFFGEGSRLTVL.

In its sample, this clone was seen a few times. This chain connects TRBV14 to TRBJ2-7, with D maybe TRBD1 (6 bases). CDR1 and CDR2 from the germline V gene are SGHDN and FVKESK. The CDR3 spans 13 residues. V was pared by 6 bases and J by 3 bases, with 12 bases between. The CDR3 DNA is TGTGCCAGCAGTCCGACAGGCCTCTACGAGCAGTACTTC. As protein: CASSPTGLYEQYF.

This clone was recorded a few times. The V gene is TRBV5-1, the J gene TRBJ1-6, with 7 bases that match TRBD1. Germline values: CDR1 SGHRS, CDR2 YFSETQ. Unmatched junction bases numbered 3, after V lost 3 bases and J lost 9 bases. The CDR3 totals 13 residues. The CDR3 protein is CASSSDRISPLHF. The CDR3 coding sequence is TGCGCCAGCAGCTCGGACAGGATTTCACCCCTCCACTTT.

The chain combines TRBV7-9 with TRBJ2-3, with unresolved D. Germline loops: CDR1 SEHNR, CDR2 FQNEAQ (reference sequence). Trimming removed 5 bases from V and 4 bases from J, with 13 bases in between. The CDR3 consists of 14 residues. As DNA, the CDR3 is TGTGCCAGCAGCGGTAACACGATCTCAGATACGCAGTATTTT. Protein: CASSGNTISDTQYF. Filled out from reference TRBV7-9 and TRBJ2-3, the complete variable domain reads DTGVSQNPRHKITKRGQNVTFRCDPISEHNRLYWYRQTLGQGPEFLTYFQNEAQLEKSRLLSDRFSAERPKGSFSTLEIQRTEQGDSAMYLCASSGNTISDTQYFGPGTRLTVL.

This chain uses TRBV4-1 with TRBJ2-5, with a tentative D call TRBD2 (5 bases). The V gene lost 0 bases and the J gene lost 4 bases, with 12 bases spanning the gap. CDR1 and CDR2 (germline): MGHRA, YSYEKL. The CDR3 is 15 amino acids. CDR3 sequence: CASSQDGGVRETQYF. DNA of the CDR3: TGCGCCAGCAGCCAAGATGGAGGCGTCAGAGAGACCCAGTACTTC.